Each of the 2 T cell receptor beta chains below was sequenced from the same sample in a study of technical replicates of blood from a handful of donors. Generated by immunoSEQ multiplex PCR, the TCRdb table keeps only in-frame clones and is missing some. The data contain under 65,000 clones, 75% to 90% of them singletons. Sequencing input: PBMCs. These receptors all stem from a human donor in good health. Some clones in this sample may be carry-over from other donors' samples.

This clone appeared a single time. The genes are TRBV19 and TRBJ2-7; TRBD2 agrees at 8 bases. J gave up 7 bases and V 5 bases, and 10 bases lay outside the gene matches. Germline values: CDR1 LNHDA, CDR2 SQIVND (reference sequence). The CDR3 runs to 14 residues. The CDR3 coding sequence is TGTGCCAGTAGTTCGGGACTAGGGGCCGGGGAGCAGTACTTC. This sequence encodes CASSSGLGAGEQYF. Combining the CDR3 with reference TRBV19 and TRBJ2-7 gives the whole variable domain DGGITQSPKYLFRKEGQNVTLSCEQNLNHDAMYWYRQDPGQGLRLIYYSQIVNDFQKGDIAEGYSVSREKKESFPLTVTSAQKNPTAFYLCASSSGLGAGEQYFGPGTRLTVT.

This clone has only one observation. This chain joins TRBV4-3 and TRBJ2-3, with 7 bases that match TRBD2. After removal of 0 bases from V and 4 bases from J, the junction contained 10 bases not matched to a gene. There are 17 residues in the CDR3. Germline V gives CDR1 LGHNA, CDR2 YSLEER. CDR3 coding DNA: TGCGCCAGCAGCCAAGATCAAGGCGGGAGCGGGGCAGATACGCAGTATTTT. Residues: CASSQDQGGSGADTQYF.